This TCR beta chain stems from a study of blood T cells in healthy people across ages. CDR1 and CDR2 (germline): SGHTA, FQGNSA. The CDR3 sequence is 13 residues long. The germline V and J ends were trimmed by 1 base and 6 bases, with 8 bases remaining between them. For the second PCR, which ran for 7 to 11 cycles, a sample-barcoded 5' primer and a J-beta primer mix were used. TCRdb redid the calling of the 5' RACE reads with MiXCR, one entry per CDR3 protein. The table has a few hundred thousand distinct CDR3 sequences, about 27% seen once. These data were also filed under a second study, of T cells of mothers and their children.

The sequence was obtained from a boy aged 2 to 10 in good health. This chain joins TRBV7-2 and TRBJ2-3; D remains ambiguous. Sample: blood. The CDR3 loop reads CASSLEMLDTQYF. Here the CDR3 DNA reads TGTGCCAGCAGCTTAGAGATGTTGGATACGCAGTATTTT.